This T cell receptor beta chain was retrieved from a study of human T cells and chemical hapten exposure. Study-level findings and limits: More PT1 expanded TCRs went with higher patch test scores. With regard to DPC sensitization, TCRs above 1 in 1000 frequency did not change. Compared to controls, expanded TCRs made significantly more large clusters of similar CDR3s.

As the library was built, unique molecular identifiers were attached to individual cDNA molecules. In TCRdb, the RACE reads were re-called with MiXCR into one record per CDR3 protein. The table includes about 120,000 distinct CDR3 sequences, around 13% detected once. This clonotype was found many times. Its antigen is as yet unknown. Described time point: patch test 1, 2 weeks after DPC sensitization. Treatment reported: therapeutic diphenylcyclopropenone sensitization with weekly scalp DPC. Germline V CDR1 and CDR2: KGHDR, SFDVKD. V gave up 1 base and J gave up 4 bases; unmatched junction bases: 4. The CDR3 is made up of 16 amino acids.

This clonotype originated in a man younger than 35 with alopecia areata. Some clones in this sample may be carry-over from other donors' samples. This rearrangement joins TRBV24-1 to TRBJ2-3, with 10 bases that match TRBD1. The specimen comprised whole blood, sampled in connection with sensitization to the hapten diphenylcyclopropenone (DPC). Here the CDR3 DNA reads TGTGCCACCAGTGATTTAAAGGACAGGGGGGCAGATACGCAGTATTTT. It specifies CATSDLKDRGADTQYF.